These 28 T cell receptor beta chains came from one sample sequenced in a study of human T cells and chemical hapten exposure. From the 5' RACE reads, TCRdb called clonotypes with MiXCR, one entry per CDR3 protein. The sample lists around 82,000 distinct CDR3 sequences; about 8.4% were seen once. Someone pulled total RNA out of unfractionated whole blood. These receptors originate from a male donor in good health.

A few counts support this clonotype. The chain carries TRBV6-1 and TRBJ2-5; tentative D call: TRBD1 (6 bases). CDR1 is MNHNS, CDR2 SASEGT, per germline. This CDR3 has 16 residues. The V and J ends lost 0 bases and 5 bases respectively, with 16 bases between them. The CDR3 is CASSEAYQGQLETQYF. CDR3 bases: TGTGCCAGCAGTGAAGCGTATCAGGGGCAATTGGAGACCCAGTACTTC.

This clonotype was seen a few times. The rearrangement links TRBV5-1 to TRBJ2-1; D is possibly TRBD2 (6 bases). The V end lost 1 base, the J end lost 4 bases, and 12 bases lay between the germline ends. The CDR3 has 15 residues. Germline V gene lookup returns CDR1 SGHRS and CDR2 YFSETQ. CDR3 sequence (DNA): TGCGCCAGCAGCTTGACAGTCCGGGAGTACAATGAGCAGTTCTTC. It translates to CASSLTVREYNEQFF.

This clonotype has ten or more counts. The V call is TRBV11-2, the J call TRBJ2-1; TRBD1 might be the D (6 bases). The CDR3 totals 15 residues. Germline V lookup: CDR1 SGHAT, CDR2 FQNNGV. V dropped 1 base and J dropped 8 bases, with 15 bases sitting between them. The CDR3 bases are TGTGCCAGCAGCTTAGGTCCAGGGGCGGGCGATGAGCAGTTCTTC. This gives the protein CASSLGPGAGDEQFF.

This clonotype appeared many times. In nucleotides, the CDR3 is TGTGCCAGCAGCTTAGTACAGGGAAACTATGGCTACACCTTC. This translates into CASSLVQGNYGYTF. This chain links TRBV7-9 with TRBJ1-2; TRBD1 is a possible D gene (6 bases). Trimming shortened V by 1 base and J by 2 bases, and 8 bases separated the two germline ends. Germline V gene sequence: CDR1 SEHNR, CDR2 FQNEAQ (reference sequence). The CDR3 sequence is 14 residues long.

V usage is TRBV29-1 and J usage is TRBJ2-2; no definite D call. The V end lost 4 bases, the J end lost 1 base, and 7 bases lay between the germline ends. The CDR3 consists of 13 residues. CDR1 is SQVTM, CDR2 ANQGSEA, per germline. The CDR3 region is CSVGAQNTGELFF. The CDR3 DNA sequence: TGCAGCGTTGGGGCACAGAACACCGGGGAGCTGTTTTTT.

The sample holds a few counts of this clonotype. The chain couples TRBV12-3 or TRBV12-4 to TRBJ2-5; D gene unclear. This CDR3 contains 15 residues. Trimming cost V 6 bases and J 5 bases, with 19 bases left between them. The CDR3 loop is CASRGLGSGLETQYF. The CDR3, as DNA: TGTGCCAGCAGGGGATTAGGGTCTGGGTTGGAGACCCAGTACTTC.

A few counts support this clonotype. The V call is TRBV6-5, the J call TRBJ1-1, with TRBD1 as a possible D gene (5 bases). V lost 6 bases to trimming and J lost 0 bases, with 17 bases between them. The CDR3 is 16 amino acids. Germline CDR1 is MNHEY and CDR2 is SVGAGI. CDR3 sequence reads: CASSPNPGLLNTEAFF. CDR3 coding DNA: TGTGCCAGCAGCCCGAATCCGGGACTCCTGAACACTGAAGCTTTCTTT.

This clonotype was counted many times. As DNA, the CDR3 is TGTGCCAGCAGCCCCTATGGGGCATCGAACACTGAAGCTTTCTTT. This sequence encodes CASSPYGASNTEAFF. This sequence joins TRBV7-2 and TRBJ1-1; TRBD1 might be the D (5 bases). The V gene's germline CDR1 is SGHTA and CDR2 FQGNSA. The germline V and J ends were trimmed by 5 bases and 1 base, with 14 bases remaining between them. This CDR3 has 15 residues.

This clonotype was counted many times. The chain combines TRBV14 with TRBJ2-7; the D is unclear. Germline CDR1 SGHDN, CDR2 FVKESK. This CDR3 contains 13 residues. V dropped 1 base and J dropped 3 bases, with 7 bases sitting between them. The CDR3 DNA sequence: TGTGCCAGCAGCCAAGCCTACAGCTACGAGCAGTACTTC. Protein sequence: CASSQAYSYEQYF.

The rearrangement joins TRBV6-2 or TRBV6-3 to TRBJ2-1; D possibly corresponds to TRBD1 (6 bases). Germline V lookup: CDR1 MNHEY, CDR2 SVGEGT. The CDR3 is 15 residues long. V lost 6 bases to trimming and J lost 0 bases, with 12 bases between them. The DNA for the CDR3 is TGTGCCAGCAGGAGGGACACCCGCTCCTACAATGAGCAGTTCTTC. Amino acid sequence: CASRRDTRSYNEQFF.

This clonotype came up many times. V is TRBV20-1 and J is TRBJ2-1, with 7 positions matching TRBD2. The trim removed 5 bases at V and 3 bases at J, leaving 7 bases unmatched. CDR1 is DFQATT and CDR2 is SNEGSKA in the germline V gene (reference sequence). There are 14 residues in the CDR3. CDR3 sequence (DNA): TGCAGTGCTGGATTGAGCGGGGACTACAATGAGCAGTTCTTC. Its protein is CSAGLSGDYNEQFF.

This clonotype has at least ten counts. The CDR3 coding sequence is TGTGCCAGCAGCTGGGGGTGGAACAGGGGATCGGGGGAGCAGTACTTC. It specifies CASSWGWNRGSGEQYF. This rearrangement joins TRBV7-9 to TRBJ2-7, with 7 bases identical to TRBD1. This CDR3 has 16 residues. V shed 4 bases and J 7 bases; nucleotides not matched to a gene: 16. Germline loops: CDR1 SEHNR, CDR2 FQNEAQ (reference sequence).

This clonotype occurred many times. As DNA, the CDR3 is TGTGCCAGCAGCCGAGGACGGCCGGCCCTGGAGCAGTACTTC. Its translation: CASSRGRPALEQYF. The chain is built from TRBV13 and TRBJ2-7; D is unclear. The germline V gene encodes CDR1 PRHDT and CDR2 FYEKMQ (reference sequence). The CDR3 totals 14 residues. V was shortened by 5 bases and J by 7 bases, with 18 bases between the two germline ends.

This clonotype was seen only a few times. CDR3 in amino acids: CASTETGRYEQYF. The CDR3 nucleotides read TGTGCCAGCACCGAGACAGGGCGGTACGAGCAGTACTTC. The chain is built from TRBV6-2 or TRBV6-3 and TRBJ2-7; 7 positions agree with TRBD1. CDR3 length: 13 amino acids. Trimming at V came to 7 bases and at J to 4 bases, leaving 7 bases not matched to a gene. From germline, CDR1 is MNHEY and CDR2 SVGEGT.

A few counts support this clonotype. This sequence joins TRBV12-3 or TRBV12-4 and TRBJ1-5; D unresolved. V was cut by 1 base and J by 9 bases, with 13 bases left in between. The CDR3 totals 14 residues. The CDR3 DNA reads as TGTGCCAGCAGTTTAGACACTCTAACAGTGCCCCAGCATTTT. Protein product: CASSLDTLTVPQHF.

This clonotype was recorded at least ten times. J is TRBJ2-5 and V is TRBV28; TRBD1 matches at 7 bases. The CDR3 length is 13 residues. The ends lost 8 bases at V and 0 bases at J; junction bases unmatched: 3. Germline V gives CDR1 MDHEN, CDR2 SYDVKM. The CDR3 nucleotides are TGTGCCAGCCTAGGGACAGACCAAGAGACCCAGTACTTC. Its translation is CASLGTDQETQYF.

This clonotype was found a few times. The rearrangement joins TRBV10-3 to TRBJ2-5; D perhaps matches TRBD2 (6 bases). In germline, CDR1 is ENHRY, CDR2 SYGVKD. CDR3 size: 13 residues. Deletions cut 2 bases from V and 4 bases from J, with 8 bases between. CDR3 protein: CAISEQGGETQYF. The CDR3, as DNA: TGTGCCATCAGTGAGCAGGGAGGAGAGACCCAGTACTTC.

This clonotype appeared many times. The chain uses TRBV29-1 and TRBJ2-1; D might be TRBD1 (6 bases). This CDR3 has 13 residues. V was trimmed by 4 bases and J by 4 bases, leaving 11 bases between them. Germline V lookup: CDR1 SQVTM, CDR2 ANQGSEA. CDR3 nucleotide sequence: TGCAGCGTTGGCCCGGACAGTTACAATGAGCAGTTCTTC. This codes for CSVGPDSYNEQFF.

Ten or more counts support this clonotype. The chain is built from TRBV6-2 or TRBV6-3 and TRBJ1-1; possible D gene TRBD1, 6 bases. Germline values: CDR1 MNHEY, CDR2 SVGEGT. The CDR3 has 15 amino acids. The germline V and J ends were trimmed by 6 bases and 5 bases, with 19 bases remaining between them. The DNA for the CDR3 is TGTGCCAGCAGCGCGACAGGCGGCGGCGGTACTGAAGCTTTCTTT. Protein sequence: CASSATGGGGTEAFF.

In its sample, this clonotype was seen a few times. This sequence joins TRBV5-6 and TRBJ2-7; D call uncertain. Per the germline V gene, CDR1 is SGHDT and CDR2 is YYEEEE. This CDR3 has 13 residues. V lost 0 bases to trimming and J lost 1 base, with 5 bases between them. CDR3 region: CASSLERSYEQYF. The DNA for the CDR3 is TGTGCCAGCAGCTTGGAACGTTCCTACGAGCAGTACTTC.

This clonotype occurred a few times. This chain joins TRBV29-1 and TRBJ1-2, with 8 bases aligning to TRBD1. CDR3 length: 14 residues. V trimming: 3 bases; J trimming: 4 bases; junction bases outside the gene matches: 7. Germline V gives CDR1 SQVTM, CDR2 ANQGSEA. CDR3 nucleotides: TGCAGCGTTGAGGGGACAGGCCAACGCTATGGCTACACCTTC. Translating gives CSVEGTGQRYGYTF.

The chain joins TRBV7-8 to TRBJ2-7, with D perhaps matching TRBD1 (7 bases). Looked up from germline, CDR1 is SGHVS and CDR2 is FQNEAQ. Deletions cut 5 bases from V and 5 bases from J, with 28 bases between. The CDR3 runs 18 residues. The CDR3 DNA reads as TGTGCCAGCAGCGGGGACAGCCAGACTAGAAGGCCCTTGGACGAGCAGTACTTC. This gives the protein CASSGDSQTRRPLDEQYF. Drawing the rest from reference TRBV7-8 and TRBJ2-7, the complete variable domain is GAGVSQSPRYKVAKRGQDVALRCDPISGHVSLFWYQQALGQGPEFLTYFQNEAQLDKSGLPSDRFFAERPEGSVSTLKIQRTQQEDSAVYLCASSGDSQTRRPLDEQYFGPGTRLTVT.

The V and J genes are TRBV20-1 and TRBJ2-1; D is possibly TRBD2 (5 bases). The germline CDR1 and CDR2 sequences are DFQATT and SNEGSKA (reference sequence). This CDR3 has 12 residues. Trimming removed 2 bases from V and 10 bases from J, with 12 bases in between. The CDR3 coding sequence is TGCAGTGCTAGATTGACGGAGCGGGAGCAGTTCTTC. Translation gives CSARLTEREQFF.

This chain links TRBV7-2 with TRBJ2-4, with 12 bases identical to TRBD2. The CDR3 has 16 residues. Germline CDR1 reads SGHTA; CDR2 reads FQGNSA. V shed 4 bases, J shed 2 bases, and the junction held 3 bases outside the gene matches. The CDR3 DNA follows: TGTGCCAGCAGCTCACTAGCGGGGGGTCCCAAAAACATTCAGTACTTC. This encodes CASSSLAGGPKNIQYF.

This clonotype was detected many times. The chain combines TRBV11-1 with TRBJ2-1; the match to TRBD1 covers 8 bases. This CDR3 has 16 amino acids. Germline V gives CDR1 SGHAT, CDR2 FQDESV (reference sequence). The J segment lost 7 bases and the V segment lost 2 bases, leaving 10 bases of the junction unmatched. The CDR3 reads CASSLKLGQGMNEQFF. As DNA, the CDR3 is TGTGCCAGCAGCTTAAAACTCGGACAGGGTATGAATGAGCAGTTCTTC.

This clonotype showed up just a few times. The V and J genes are TRBV29-1 and TRBJ1-6; TRBD1 might be the D (5 bases). The CDR3 loop spans 16 amino acids. Germline CDR1 is SQVTM and CDR2 is ANQGSEA. V lost 6 bases and J lost 9, with 24 bases in between. The DNA of the CDR3 is TGCAGCGTCCCATACCTCTTGGCAGGGTCGGGTTCACCCCTCCACTTT. Protein sequence: CSVPYLLAGSGSPLHF.

This clonotype was counted ten times or more. The chain joins TRBV5-1 to TRBJ1-2; 7 bases match TRBD1. CDR3 size: 16 residues. CDR1 and CDR2 (germline): SGHRS, YFSETQ. J lost 4 bases, V lost 0 bases, and 9 bases had no gene match. In nucleotides, the CDR3 is TGCGCCAGCAGCTTGGCCAAAGGGGGCAGGAGCTATGGCTACACCTTC. As protein: CASSLAKGGRSYGYTF. The variable domain in full, completed from reference TRBV5-1 and TRBJ1-2, reads KAGVTQTPRYLIKTRGQQVTLSCSPISGHRSVSWYQQTPGQGLQFLFEYFSETQRNKGNFPGRFSGRQFSNSRSEMNVSTLELGDSALYLCASSLAKGGRSYGYTFGSGTRLTVV.

This chain links TRBV6-6 with TRBJ1-1, with 8 positions matching TRBD1. The CDR3 is 17 residues long. The germline CDR1 and CDR2 sequences are MNHNY and SVGAGI (reference sequence). After removal of 4 bases from V and 3 bases from J, the junction contained 13 bases not matched to a gene. The CDR3 loop reads CASSSSSGGREDTEAFF. The CDR3, as DNA: TGTGCCAGCAGTTCATCGTCAGGGGGCAGGGAGGACACTGAAGCTTTCTTT.